This section outlines one T cell receptor beta chain sequence together with its context. PCR was performed using 60 Vbeta and 13 Jbeta primers. Sequencing used immunoSEQ multiplex PCR; TCRdb keeps in-frame clones, though not all of them. Found here are approximately 160,000 clones, 75% to 85% of them singletons; the top ten hold 7.4%. This specimen belongs to a study of cytomegalovirus exposure and HLA in healthy donors. The wider study: The study's early data release held about 85 million unique TCRs from HLA-typed donors. The Caucasian-associated ancestry cluster contained approximately 81% of the 398 genotyped donors.

Trimming at V came to 6 bases and at J to 6 bases, leaving 7 bases not matched to a gene. This CDR3 spans 14 amino acids. Germline-derived CDR1 and CDR2 are SGHDN and FVKESK. The chain has TRBV14 and TRBJ1-1; the match to TRBD1 covers 10 bases. The specimen sequenced was PBMCs. This sequence was found in a male donor in good health and CMV-seropositive. The CDR3 nucleotides are TGTGCCAGCAGACCGACAGGGGGCGAAGCTGAAGCTTTCTTT. It codes for CASRPTGGEAEAFF.